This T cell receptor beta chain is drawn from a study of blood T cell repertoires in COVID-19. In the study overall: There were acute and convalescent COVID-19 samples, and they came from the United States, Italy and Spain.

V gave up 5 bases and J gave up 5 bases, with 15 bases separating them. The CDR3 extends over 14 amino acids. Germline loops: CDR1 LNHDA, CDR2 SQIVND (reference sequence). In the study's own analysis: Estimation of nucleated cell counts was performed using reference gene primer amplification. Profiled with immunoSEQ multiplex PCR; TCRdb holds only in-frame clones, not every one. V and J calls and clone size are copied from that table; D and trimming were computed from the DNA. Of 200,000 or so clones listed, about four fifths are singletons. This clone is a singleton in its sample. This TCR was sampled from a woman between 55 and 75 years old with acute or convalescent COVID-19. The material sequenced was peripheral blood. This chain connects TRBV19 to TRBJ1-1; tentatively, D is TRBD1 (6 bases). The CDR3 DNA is TGTGCCAGTAGTCCCCAGGGGAGAAGTACTGAAGCTTTCTTT. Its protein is CASSPQGRSTEAFF.